The source of this T cell receptor (beta chain) is a study of T cell responses to AZD1222 COVID-19 vaccine. Germline V gene data show CDR1 as SGHVS and CDR2 as FNYEAQ. The CDR3 extends over 14 amino acids. Trimming cost V 3 bases and J 1 base, with 9 bases left between them. Data came from immunoSEQ multiplex PCR; TCRdb stores just in-frame clones and leaves some out. In the table there are roughly 93,000 clones, about 92% of which are singletons. The sample here was peripheral blood, taken 28 days after the second AZD1222 dose. The chain is built from TRBV7-6 and TRBJ1-1, with D perhaps matching TRBD1 (6 bases). This sequence was found in an adult who received the AZD1222 COVID-19 vaccine. The CDR3, as DNA: TGTGCCAGCAGCTTGTGGGGGGCGAACACTGAAGCTTTCTTT. Its translation is CASSLWGANTEAFF.